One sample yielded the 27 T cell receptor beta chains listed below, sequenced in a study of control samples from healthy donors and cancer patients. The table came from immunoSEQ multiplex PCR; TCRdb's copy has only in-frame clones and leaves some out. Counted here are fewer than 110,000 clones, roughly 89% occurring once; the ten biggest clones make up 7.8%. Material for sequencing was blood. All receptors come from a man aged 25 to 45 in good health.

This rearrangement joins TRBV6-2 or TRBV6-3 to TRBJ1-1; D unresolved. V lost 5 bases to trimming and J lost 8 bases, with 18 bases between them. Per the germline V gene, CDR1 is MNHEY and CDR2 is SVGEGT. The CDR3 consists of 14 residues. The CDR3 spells CASSRLSGRGEAFF. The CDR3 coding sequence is TGTGCCAGCAGTCGACTAAGCGGGAGAGGAGAAGCTTTCTTT.

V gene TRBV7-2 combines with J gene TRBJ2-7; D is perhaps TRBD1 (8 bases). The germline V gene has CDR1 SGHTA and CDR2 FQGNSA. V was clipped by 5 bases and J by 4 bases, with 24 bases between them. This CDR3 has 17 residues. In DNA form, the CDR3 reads TGTGCCAGCAGCCATTATAGGGAGGGACAGGTGAAGTACGAGCAGTACTTC. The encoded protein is CASSHYREGQVKYEQYF.

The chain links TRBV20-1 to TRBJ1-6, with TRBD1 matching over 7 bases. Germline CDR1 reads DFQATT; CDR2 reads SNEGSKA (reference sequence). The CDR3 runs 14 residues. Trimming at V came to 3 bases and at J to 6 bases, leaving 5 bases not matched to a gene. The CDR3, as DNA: TGCAGTGCTAGTGTCAGGGGGAGTAATTCACCCCTCCACTTT. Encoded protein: CSASVRGSNSPLHF.

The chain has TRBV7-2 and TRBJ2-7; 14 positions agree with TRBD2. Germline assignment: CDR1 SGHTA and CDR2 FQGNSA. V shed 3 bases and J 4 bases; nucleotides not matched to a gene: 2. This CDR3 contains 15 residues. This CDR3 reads CASSFGTSGSYEQYF. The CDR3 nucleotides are TGTGCCAGCAGCTTCGGGACTAGCGGGAGTTACGAGCAGTACTTC.

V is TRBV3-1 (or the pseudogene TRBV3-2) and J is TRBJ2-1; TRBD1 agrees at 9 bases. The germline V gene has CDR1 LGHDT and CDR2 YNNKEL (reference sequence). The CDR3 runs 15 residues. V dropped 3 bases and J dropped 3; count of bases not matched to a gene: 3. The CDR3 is CASSHGTGNYNEQFF. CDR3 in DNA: TGTGCCAGCAGCCATGGGACAGGGAACTACAATGAGCAGTTCTTC.

CDR3 bases: TGCGCCAGCAGTGAGTCTGTAGGGTCCGGGAACACTGAAGCTTTCTTT. Its protein product is CASSESVGSGNTEAFF. V is TRBV10-1 and J is TRBJ1-1; the D is unclear. The V end lost 0 bases, the J end lost 1 base, and 12 bases lay between the germline ends. The CDR3 runs 16 residues. Germline lookup yields CDR1 WNHNN and CDR2 SYGVQD (reference sequence).

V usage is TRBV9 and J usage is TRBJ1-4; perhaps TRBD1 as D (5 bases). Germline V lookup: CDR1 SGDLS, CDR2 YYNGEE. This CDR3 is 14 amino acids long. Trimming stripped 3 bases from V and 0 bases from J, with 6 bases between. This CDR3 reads CASSATATNEKLFF. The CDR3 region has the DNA TGTGCCAGCAGCGCGACAGCAACTAATGAAAAACTGTTTTTT.

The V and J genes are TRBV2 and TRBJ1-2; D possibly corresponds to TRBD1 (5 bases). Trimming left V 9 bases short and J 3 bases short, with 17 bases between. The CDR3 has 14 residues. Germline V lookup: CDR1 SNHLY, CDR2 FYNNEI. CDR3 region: CARGGRTSYYGYTF. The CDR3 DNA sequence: TGTGCCAGGGGGGGACGGACAAGTTACTATGGCTACACCTTC.

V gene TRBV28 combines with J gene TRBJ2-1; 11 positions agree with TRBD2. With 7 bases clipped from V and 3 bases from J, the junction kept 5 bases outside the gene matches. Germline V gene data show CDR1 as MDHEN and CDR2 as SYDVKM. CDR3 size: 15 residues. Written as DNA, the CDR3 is TGTGCCAGCAAACTAGCGGGAGTGGGCTACAATGAGCAGTTCTTC. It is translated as CASKLAGVGYNEQFF.

The CDR3 nucleotides are TGTGCCAGTAGCACACCGCCCGGGGTCCAAGAGACCCAGTACTTC. This encodes CASSTPPGVQETQYF. This chain links TRBV19 with TRBJ2-5, with D tentatively TRBD2 (5 bases). Trimming took off 6 bases at V and 1 base at J, with 15 bases between the two ends. The CDR3 is 15 residues long. Per the germline V gene, CDR1 is LNHDA and CDR2 is SQIVND (reference sequence).

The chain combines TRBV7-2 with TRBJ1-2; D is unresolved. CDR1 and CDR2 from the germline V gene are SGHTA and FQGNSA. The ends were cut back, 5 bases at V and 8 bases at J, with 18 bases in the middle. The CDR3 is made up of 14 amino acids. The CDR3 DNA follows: TGTGCCAGCAGCCCCCAGGCCGCGGGAATGGGCTACACCTTC. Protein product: CASSPQAAGMGYTF.

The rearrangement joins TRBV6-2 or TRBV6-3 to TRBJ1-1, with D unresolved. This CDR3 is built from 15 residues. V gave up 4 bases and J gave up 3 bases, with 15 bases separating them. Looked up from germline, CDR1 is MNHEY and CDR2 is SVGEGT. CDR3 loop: CASSFARQADTEAFF. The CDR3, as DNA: TGTGCCAGCAGTTTTGCACGGCAGGCAGACACTGAAGCTTTCTTT.

In DNA, the CDR3 is TGTGCCAGCAGTCTTCTGGGGGGGTACAATGAGCAGTTCTTC. Translation: CASSLLGGYNEQFF. The gene calls are TRBV28 and TRBJ2-1; 7 positions match TRBD2. Trimming took 5 bases from V and 4 from J; bases not matched to a gene: 5. Germline V CDR1 and CDR2: MDHEN, SYDVKM. This CDR3 region has 14 residues.

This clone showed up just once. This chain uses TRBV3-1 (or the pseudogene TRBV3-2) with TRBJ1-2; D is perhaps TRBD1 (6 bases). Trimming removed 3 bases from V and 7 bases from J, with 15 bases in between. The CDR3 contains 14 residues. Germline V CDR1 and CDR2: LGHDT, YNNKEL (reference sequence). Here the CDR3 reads CASSQQTGEAGYTF. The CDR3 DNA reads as TGTGCCAGCAGCCAGCAGACAGGTGAGGCTGGCTACACCTTC.

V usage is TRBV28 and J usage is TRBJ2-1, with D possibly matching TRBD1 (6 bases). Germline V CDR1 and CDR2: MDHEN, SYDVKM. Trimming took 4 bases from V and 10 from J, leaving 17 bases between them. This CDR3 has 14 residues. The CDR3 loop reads CASSSDSNFGEQFF. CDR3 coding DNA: TGTGCCAGCAGTTCGGACAGTAACTTCGGGGAGCAGTTCTTC.

CDR3 in amino acids: CSVRGGGGDTQYF. CDR3 nucleotides: TGCAGCGTGCGTGGGGGGGGTGGAGATACGCAGTATTTT. This sequence joins TRBV29-1 and TRBJ2-3, with TRBD2 matching over 7 bases. The CDR3 is 13 amino acids. Germline V lookup: CDR1 SQVTM, CDR2 ANQGSEA. V trimming: 6 bases; J trimming: 5 bases; junction bases outside the gene matches: 8.

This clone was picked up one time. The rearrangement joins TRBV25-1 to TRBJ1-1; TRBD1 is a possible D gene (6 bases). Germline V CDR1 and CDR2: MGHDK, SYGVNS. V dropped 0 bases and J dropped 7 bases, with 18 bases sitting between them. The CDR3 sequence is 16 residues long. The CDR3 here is CASSEYWIVGGVEAFF. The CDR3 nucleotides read TGTGCCAGCAGTGAATATTGGATCGTCGGGGGCGTTGAAGCTTTCTTT.

The CDR3 nucleotides are TGCGCCAGCAGCCAAGATCCGCTAGCGGAGATCTACAATGAGCAGTTCTTC. Translated, it gives CASSQDPLAEIYNEQFF. This chain connects TRBV4-1 to TRBJ2-1, with TRBD2 matching over 7 bases. Trimming took 0 bases from V and 3 from J; bases not matched to a gene: 8. The CDR3 totals 17 residues. Germline assignment: CDR1 MGHRA and CDR2 YSYEKL.

The CDR3 sequence is CASSQVGEGTYGYTF. DNA for the CDR3: TGTGCCAGCAGCCAAGTGGGTGAAGGAACCTATGGCTACACCTTC. The V gene is TRBV3-1 (or the pseudogene TRBV3-2), the J gene TRBJ1-2, with D hard to call. The CDR3 has 15 residues. Trimming removed 1 base at V and 4 bases at J, with 13 bases between. Germline lookup yields CDR1 LGHDT and CDR2 YNNKEL (reference sequence).

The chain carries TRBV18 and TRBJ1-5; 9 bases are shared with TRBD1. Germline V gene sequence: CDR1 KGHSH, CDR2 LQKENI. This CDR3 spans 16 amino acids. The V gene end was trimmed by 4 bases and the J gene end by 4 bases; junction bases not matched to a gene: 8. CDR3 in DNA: TGTGCCAGCTCACTACCGGGACAGGGTTATAATCAGCCCCAGCATTTT. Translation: CASSLPGQGYNQPQHF.

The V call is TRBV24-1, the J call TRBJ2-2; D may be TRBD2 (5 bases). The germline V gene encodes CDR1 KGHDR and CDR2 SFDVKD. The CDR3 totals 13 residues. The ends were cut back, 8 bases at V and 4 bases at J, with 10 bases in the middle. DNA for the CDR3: TGTGCCACCATCAGTGGGAGCACCGGGGAGCTGTTTTTT. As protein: CATISGSTGELFF.

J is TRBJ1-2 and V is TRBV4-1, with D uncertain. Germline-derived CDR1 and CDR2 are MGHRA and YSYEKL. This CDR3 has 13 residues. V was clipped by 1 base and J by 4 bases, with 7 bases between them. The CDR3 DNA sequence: TGCGCCAGCAGCCAAGTTGGCAGCTATGGCTACACCTTC. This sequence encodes CASSQVGSYGYTF.

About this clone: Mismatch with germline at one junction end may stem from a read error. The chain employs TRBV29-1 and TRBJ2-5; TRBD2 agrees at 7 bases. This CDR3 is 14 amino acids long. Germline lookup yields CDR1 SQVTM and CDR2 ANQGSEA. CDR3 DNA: TGCAGCGCTGAAGGCGGGGGACTTCGAGAGACCCAGTACTTC. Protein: CSAEGGGLRETQYF.

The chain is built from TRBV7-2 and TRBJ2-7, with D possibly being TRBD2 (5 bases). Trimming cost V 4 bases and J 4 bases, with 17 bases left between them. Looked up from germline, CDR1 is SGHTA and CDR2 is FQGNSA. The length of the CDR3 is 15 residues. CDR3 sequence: CASSSYSGYTYEQYF. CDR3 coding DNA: TGTGCCAGCAGCTCCTACAGCGGTTACACTTACGAGCAGTACTTC.

The CDR3, as DNA: TGTGCCAGCAGCTTATTTAAGGGGACCTACAATGAGCAGTTCTTC. This gives the protein CASSLFKGTYNEQFF. The chain links TRBV7-3 to TRBJ2-1; possibly TRBD1 for D (5 bases). The V gene lost 2 bases and the J gene lost 2 bases, with 10 bases spanning the gap. The CDR3 length is 15 residues. The germline V gene encodes CDR1 SGHTA and CDR2 FQGTGA.

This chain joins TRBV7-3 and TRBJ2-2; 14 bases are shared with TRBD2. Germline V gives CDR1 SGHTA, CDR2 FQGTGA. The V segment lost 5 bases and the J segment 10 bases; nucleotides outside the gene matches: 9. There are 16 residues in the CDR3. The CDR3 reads CASSPGTSGGFAELFF. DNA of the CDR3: TGTGCCAGCAGCCCGGGGACTAGCGGGGGTTTCGCGGAGCTGTTTTTT.

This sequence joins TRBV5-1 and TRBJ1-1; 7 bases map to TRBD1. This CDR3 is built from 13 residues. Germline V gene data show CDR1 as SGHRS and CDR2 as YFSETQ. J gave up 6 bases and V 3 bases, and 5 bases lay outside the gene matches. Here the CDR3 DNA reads TGCGCCAGCAGCTACGGACAGGCGGCTGAAGCTTTCTTT. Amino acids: CASSYGQAAEAFF.